Shown below are 16 T cell receptor beta chains from a single sample sequenced in a study of blood T cell repertoires in COVID-19. Sequenced by immunoSEQ multiplex PCR; TCRdb stores in-frame clones only, minus some. Of 250,000 to 350,000 clones detected, less than 85% appear once; the ten largest clones hold 1.4% to 1.5%. The specimen sequenced was peripheral blood. The source of these receptors is a human donor with COVID-19, enrolled during active disease. The donor label of this sample is uncertain.

The rearrangement joins TRBV11-2 to TRBJ1-2; 10 nucleotides match TRBD1. The CDR3 has 13 residues. After removal of 5 bases from V and 4 bases from J, the junction contained 1 base not matched to a gene. Per the germline V gene, CDR1 is SGHAT and CDR2 is FQNNGV. CDR3 coding DNA: TGTGCCAGCAGCAGACAGGGGGCCTATGGCTACACCTTC. This sequence encodes CASSRQGAYGYTF.

This chain uses TRBV18 with TRBJ1-6, with 8 bases identical to TRBD1. The germline V gene has CDR1 KGHSH and CDR2 LQKENI. Trimming took 4 bases from V and 10 from J; bases not matched to a gene: 6. CDR3 length equals 14 residues. CDR3 nucleotide sequence: TGTGCCAGCTCACTCCAGGGGGCTAGATCACCCCTCCACTTT. Translating gives CASSLQGARSPLHF.

V is TRBV7-3 and J is TRBJ2-1; 10 nucleotides align to TRBD2. V lost 5 bases, J lost 6 bases, and 10 bases stayed unmatched. CDR1 and CDR2 from the germline V gene are SGHTA and FQGTGA. This CDR3 is built from 16 residues. CDR3 DNA sequence: TGTGCCAGCAGCGCTATACTAGCGGGAAGCGGCAATGAGCAGTTCTTC. Amino acid sequence: CASSAILAGSGNEQFF.

This rearrangement joins TRBV25-1 to TRBJ1-3, with 7 bases fitting TRBD1. In germline, CDR1 is MGHDK, CDR2 SYGVNS. This CDR3 has 16 amino acids. The J segment lost 0 bases and the V segment lost 5 bases, leaving 7 bases of the junction unmatched. The CDR3: CASSRDSHLSGNTIYF. DNA for the CDR3: TGTGCCAGCAGTCGGGACAGTCACCTCTCTGGAAACACCATATATTTT.

CDR3 nucleotide sequence: TGTGCCAGCAGCTTGGTGGACAGAGCTAACTATGGCTACACCTTC. This encodes CASSLVDRANYGYTF. This chain connects TRBV5-6 to TRBJ1-2, with a weak D call TRBD1 (6 bases). This CDR3 is 15 amino acids long. Trimming pared 0 bases from V and 0 bases from J, leaving 9 bases between. CDR1 and CDR2 (germline): SGHDT, YYEEEE. The full variable domain, with the rest looked up from reference TRBV5-6 and TRBJ1-2, is DAGVTQSPTHLIKTRGQQVTLRCSPKSGHDTVSWYQQALGQGPQFIFQYYEEEERQRGNFPDRFSGHQFPNYSSELNVNALLLGDSALYLCASSLVDRANYGYTFGSGTRLTVV.

The gene calls are TRBV20-1 and TRBJ2-5; the D gene is possibly TRBD2 (5 bases). CDR1 is DFQATT, CDR2 SNEGSKA, per germline (reference sequence). Trimming took off 8 bases at V and 4 bases at J, with 11 bases between the two ends. The CDR3 has 11 residues. This CDR3 is CSLLEGETQYF. The CDR3 nucleotides are TGCAGTCTTTTAGAGGGAGAGACCCAGTACTTC.

The chain recombines TRBV28 with TRBJ1-2; a weak D match, TRBD1 (5 bases). Trimming took 7 bases from V and 7 from J, leaving 16 bases between them. Germline CDR1 and CDR2: MDHEN and SYDVKM. This CDR3 is 13 amino acids long. The CDR3 region has the DNA TGTGCCAGCACCCCTGGAGGGGTCGGTGGCTACACCTTC. Translating it yields CASTPGGVGGYTF.

The rearrangement links TRBV6-6 to TRBJ2-1, with 9 bases lining up with TRBD2. Per germline, CDR1 MNHNY and CDR2 SVGAGI (reference sequence). V shed 0 bases, J shed 5 bases, and the junction held 5 bases outside the gene matches. CDR3 length: 16 residues. CDR3 DNA sequence: TGTGCCAGCAGTTACTCAGGAGCGGGGGGAAACAATGAGCAGTTCTTC. It translates to CASSYSGAGGNNEQFF.

V usage is TRBV28 and J usage is TRBJ2-5; D unresolved. There are 13 residues in the CDR3. The germline gives CDR1 MDHEN, CDR2 SYDVKM. V gave up 6 bases and J gave up 6 bases, with 14 bases separating them. CDR3 DNA: TGTGCCAGCAGCCTCCCTAGTCGTCAGACCCAGTACTTC. Its translation: CASSLPSRQTQYF.

This clone is judged medium-sized (0.01 to 0.1%). V is TRBV7-9 and J is TRBJ1-3, with TRBD1 as a possible D gene (6 bases). From germline, CDR1 is SEHNR and CDR2 FQNEAQ (reference sequence). Trimming left V 1 base short and J 5 bases short, with 9 bases between. The CDR3 runs 14 residues. DNA for the CDR3: TGTGCCAGCAGCTTAGAACAGGGAAGAAACACCATATATTTT. This sequence encodes CASSLEQGRNTIYF.

The V and J genes are TRBV9 and TRBJ2-1, with D possibly being TRBD2 (6 bases). The CDR3 is made up of 15 amino acids. V lost 4 bases and J 2 bases, leaving 13 bases between the germline ends. CDR1 and CDR2 from the germline V gene are SGDLS and YYNGEE. CDR3 DNA: TGTGCCAGCAGCCAGCGGGCGGATCCCTACAATGAGCAGTTCTTC. Its translation is CASSQRADPYNEQFF. The full variable domain, in which reference TRBV9 and TRBJ2-1 provide the parts outside the CDR3, is DSGVTQTPKHLITATGQRVTLRCSPRSGDLSVYWYQQSLDQGLQFLIQYYNGEERAKGNILERFSAQQFPDLHSELNLSSLELGDSALYFCASSQRADPYNEQFFGPGTRLTVL.

This sequence joins TRBV7-9 and TRBJ1-5; 7 bases fit TRBD1. Germline CDR1 is SEHNR and CDR2 is FQNEAQ (reference sequence). The CDR3 runs 17 residues. V gave up 5 bases and J gave up 0 bases; unmatched junction bases: 10. DNA for the CDR3: TGTGCCAGCAGCGCCGAGGCGGGACAGTATAGCAATCAGCCCCAGCATTTT. Its protein product is CASSAEAGQYSNQPQHF.

This clone was seen a single time. This chain connects TRBV6-7 to TRBJ1-2; D gene unclear. TRBV6-7 is assigned to the ORF class and has an uncertain function. Trimming shortened V by 4 bases and J by 4 bases, and 19 bases separated the two germline ends. The CDR3 consists of 16 residues. CDR3: CASSWEDRGRLYGYTF. In nucleotides, the CDR3 is TGTGCCAGCAGTTGGGAGGATAGAGGGAGGCTCTATGGCTACACCTTC.

This clone has just one count. The chain has TRBV2 and TRBJ2-5; 9 bases are shared with TRBD2. Germline values: CDR1 SNHLY, CDR2 FYNNEI. V lost 3 bases to trimming and J lost 4 bases; unmatched junction nucleotides: 9. The CDR3 totals 16 residues. The CDR3 sequence: CASSDVSSGSRETQYF. The CDR3 DNA follows: TGTGCCAGCAGTGACGTTAGTAGCGGGAGTCGAGAGACCCAGTACTTC.

CDR3 sequence reads: CASSQDRGGSPLHF. The CDR3 DNA follows: TGTGCCAGCAGTCAGGACAGGGGTGGATCACCCCTCCACTTT. The J gene is TRBJ1-6, the V gene TRBV27, with 9 bases fitting TRBD1. This CDR3 has 14 amino acids. Germline CDR1 MNHEY, CDR2 SMNVEV (reference sequence). The V and J ends lost 5 bases and 10 bases, in that order; junction bases with no gene match: 6.

J is TRBJ2-2 and V is TRBV4-2; 8 bases map to TRBD2. Germline lookup yields CDR1 LGHNA and CDR2 YNFKEQ. V lost 1 base and J lost 4; bases outside the gene matches: 8. The length of the CDR3 is 17 residues. The CDR3 sequence is CASSQVSRGRSTGELFF. Written as DNA, the CDR3 is TGTGCCAGCAGCCAAGTTAGTCGCGGGAGGAGCACCGGGGAGCTGTTTTTT.